This entry lists 11 T cell receptor beta chains sequenced from one sample in a study of T cells in Graves' hyperthyroidism and ophthalmopathy. Researchers amplified the TCR beta CDR3 regions from RNA transcripts. HTBI primers were employed in a first-round RT-PCR of the TCR CDR3. In TCRdb, the multiplex PCR reads were re-called with MiXCR into one record per CDR3 protein. The sample carries about 600,000 distinct CDR3 sequences, roughly a sixth recorded once. The specimen sequenced was blood. The receptors come from a middle-aged woman with Graves' ophthalmopathy.

This clonotype appeared many times. The rearrangement links TRBV2 to TRBJ1-3, with 7 bases identical to TRBD1. Trimming at V came to 5 bases and at J to 2 bases, leaving 3 bases not matched to a gene. Germline CDR1 and CDR2: SNHLY and FYNNEI. The CDR3 sequence is 14 residues long. CDR3 loop: CASSRGTAGNTIYF. CDR3 DNA: TGTGCCAGCAGTAGAGGGACAGCTGGAAACACCATATATTTT. The complete variable domain, with remaining parts taken from reference TRBV2 and TRBJ1-3, reads EPEVTQTPSHQVTQMGQEVILRCVPISNHLYFYWYRQILGQKVEFLVSFYNNEISEKSEIFDDQFSVERPDGSNFTLKIRSTKLEDSAMYFCASSRGTAGNTIYFGEGSWLTVV.

The gene calls are TRBV25-1 and TRBJ2-7; 7 nucleotides align to TRBD2. Germline loops: CDR1 MGHDK, CDR2 SYGVNS. The J segment lost 0 bases and the V segment lost 4 bases, leaving 12 bases of the junction unmatched. There are 17 residues in the CDR3. The DNA for the CDR3 is TGTGCCAGCAGTGGAGGTGGCGGGCGGGAGTTCTCCTACGAGCAGTACTTC. This sequence encodes CASSGGGGREFSYEQYF.

This clonotype was observed many times. The rearrangement links TRBV2 to TRBJ1-2; D uncertain. This CDR3 has 12 amino acids. Between the trimmed V and J ends, which lost 4 bases and 4 bases, there was a span of 7 bases. The germline V gene has CDR1 SNHLY and CDR2 FYNNEI. The CDR3: CASSGPGYGYTF. The DNA of the CDR3 is TGTGCCAGCAGTGGGCCGGGCTATGGCTACACCTTC. The whole variable domain, remainder taken from reference TRBV2 and TRBJ1-2, is EPEVTQTPSHQVTQMGQEVILRCVPISNHLYFYWYRQILGQKVEFLVSFYNNEISEKSEIFDDQFSVERPDGSNFTLKIRSTKLEDSAMYFCASSGPGYGYTFGSGTRLTVV.

This clonotype showed up just once. CDR3 sequence (DNA): TGTGCCACCAGCAGGGACAAAGCAACTAATGAAAAACTGTTTTTT. Translated, it gives CATSRDKATNEKLFF. This chain joins TRBV15 and TRBJ1-4; possibly TRBD1 for D (5 bases). Trimming took 3 bases from V and 0 from J, leaving 8 bases between them. The length of the CDR3 is 15 residues. Germline values: CDR1 LNHNV, CDR2 YYDKDF (reference sequence).

The gene calls are TRBV11-2 and TRBJ2-1, with a possible D match to TRBD2 (5 bases). Trimming removed 0 bases at V and 0 bases at J, with 21 bases between. This CDR3 contains 20 residues. CDR1 and CDR2 (germline): SGHAT, FQNNGV. The CDR3 spells CASSLDRLRQRLSSYNEQFF. The CDR3 DNA follows: TGTGCCAGCAGCTTAGATCGTCTTAGGCAGCGGCTGAGCTCCTACAATGAGCAGTTCTTC. Supplemented by reference TRBV11-2 and TRBJ2-1, the full variable domain reads EAGVAQSPRYKIIEKRQSVAFWCNPISGHATLYWYQQILGQGPKLLIQFQNNGVVDDSQLPKDRFSAERLKGVDSTLKIQPAKLEDSAVYLCASSLDRLRQRLSSYNEQFFGPGTRLTVL.

The chain has TRBV3-1 and TRBJ2-7; D ambiguous. Trimming shortened V by 4 bases and J by 2 bases, and 15 bases separated the two germline ends. The CDR3 spans 15 residues. CDR1 is LGHDT, CDR2 YNNKEL, per germline (reference sequence). DNA for the CDR3: TGTGCCAGCAGCCCCCTCTCGAAAGGGACCTACGAGCAGTACTTC. Translating gives CASSPLSKGTYEQYF.

The CDR3 here is CASSVVGRGHGGYTF. The CDR3 region has the DNA TGTGCCAGCAGTGTGGTGGGCAGGGGGCATGGTGGCTACACCTTC. V usage is TRBV6-1 and J usage is TRBJ1-2; 8 positions agree with TRBD1. The CDR3 length is 15 residues. J was trimmed by 7 bases and V by 4 bases; bases with no gene match: 11. The germline CDR1 and CDR2 sequences are MNHNS and SASEGT.

This clonotype was seen at least ten times. The chain recombines TRBV12-3 or TRBV12-4 with TRBJ2-1; D is tentatively TRBD1 or TRBD2 (6 bases each). V was pared by 6 bases and J by 8 bases, with 14 bases between. The CDR3 runs 13 residues. CDR3 amino acids: CASRRDMTDEQFF. The CDR3, as DNA: TGTGCCAGCAGGCGGGACATGACCGATGAGCAGTTCTTC.

This clonotype was counted at least ten times. This rearrangement joins TRBV11-2 to TRBJ2-5; D tentatively reads TRBD1 or TRBD2 (6 bases each). The CDR3 covers 18 residues. Trimming shortened V by 2 bases and J by 4 bases, and 23 bases separated the two germline ends. Per germline, CDR1 SGHAT and CDR2 FQNNGV. The CDR3 here is CASSLRVTGLAMGETQYF. The CDR3 nucleotides are TGTGCCAGCAGCTTAAGAGTCACAGGGCTAGCGATGGGAGAGACCCAGTACTTC.

This clonotype was detected ten times or more. V gene TRBV7-8 combines with J gene TRBJ2-3; D is ambiguous. Trimming shortened V by 1 base and J by 2 bases, and 13 bases separated the two germline ends. CDR1 and CDR2 (germline): SGHVS, FQNEAQ. This CDR3 spans 16 amino acids. The CDR3 loop is CASSLGAGDNTDTQYF. The CDR3 nucleotides are TGTGCCAGCAGCTTAGGGGCAGGTGACAACACAGATACGCAGTATTTT.

Many counts were recorded for this clonotype. This sequence joins TRBV25-1 and TRBJ2-5; tentatively, D is TRBD2 (6 bases). V was pared by 1 base and J by 0 bases, with 12 bases between. The CDR3 totals 16 residues. Germline assignment: CDR1 MGHDK and CDR2 SYGVNS. The CDR3 DNA follows: TGTGCCAGCAGTGAATTTGGGGGAGGCAACCAAGAGACCCAGTACTTC. Encoded protein: CASSEFGGGNQETQYF.